This is a list of T cell receptor beta chains from one sample in a study of cytomegalovirus exposure and HLA in healthy donors. Clones were sequenced by immunoSEQ multiplex PCR, and TCRdb holds only the in-frame ones, with some missing. Altogether about 150,000 clones are present, around 70% being singletons, with the ten largest covering approximately 2%. The sample was PBMCs. Every receptor here comes from a middle-aged man in good health and CMV-seronegative. Both conserved end residues are trimmed from each CDR3. The order of the fields is CDR3 length, V gene, CDR3 protein.

>13|TRBV7-9
ASSLTGRVADTQY
>13|TRBV29-1
SASMDRGLTYEQY
>16|TRBV27
ASSLSAIAGTGGNTIY
>13|TRBV2
ASSELGAESYEQY
>15|TRBV5-4
ASSTDRASSYNSPLH
>13|TRBV10-2
ASSTGIRDGTEAF
>14|TRBV4-1
ASSQGRTKIYNEQF
>12|TRBV4-3
ASSQDRGDEKLF
>12|TRBV5-1
ASSRGLAGETQY
>14|TRBV30
AWSAGGSSNKNIQY
>11|TRBV28
ASTTSGYNEQF
>13|TRBV6-5
ASSSWGQGHREQY
>12|TRBV7-8
ASSLTTGSTEAF
>15|TRBV28
ASRRGLAGVLTGELF
>11|TRBV25-1
ASSGTAGGGYT
>12|TRBV5-1
ASSFSGGKETQY
>12|TRBV7-9
ASSHREGRETQY